This is a list of T cell receptor beta chains from one sample in a study of blood T cell repertoires in COVID-19. Clones were sequenced by immunoSEQ multiplex PCR, and TCRdb holds only the in-frame ones, with some missing. Among approximately 360,000 clones, around 89% were seen once, and the ten largest hold 5% to 8.5%. The sequenced sample consisted of peripheral blood. These receptors came from a man aged 18 to 29 with active or convalescent COVID-19. Both conserved end residues are part of each CDR3. A D gene is named only where the DNA matches it firmly. Rows give clone size only sometimes, using once, few, many, or a class for an expanded clone.

TRBV5-6	-	-	TRBJ2-2	TGTGCCAGCAGTTTCGAGGGCGACACCGGGGAGCTGTTTTTT	CASSFEGDTGELFF
TRBV10-3	TRBD2	-	TRBJ2-1	TGTGCCATCAGTGCTAGCGGGGGGAGCTCCTACAATGAGCAGTTCTTC	CAISASGGSSYNEQFF
TRBV7-2	-	once	TRBJ1-2	TGTGCCAGCAGCCCCGGTGGGGCCGCGAACTATGGCTACACCTTC	CASSPGGAANYGYTF
TRBV7-8	-	-	TRBJ1-1	TGTGCCAGCAGCCCCGAACCCCACAGGGACAACACTGAAGCTTTCTTT	CASSPEPHRDNTEAFF
TRBV11-1	-	-	TRBJ1-1	TGTGCCAGCAGCTTAGTACAGATGAACACTGAAGCTTTCTTT	CASSLVQMNTEAFF
TRBV15	TRBD1	-	TRBJ1-2	TGTGCCACCAGTAGTTCTGGGACAGGGGAGAACTATGGCTACACCTTC	CATSSSGTGENYGYTF
TRBV7-2	-	-	TRBJ1-2	TGTGCCAGCAGCTTAAGGCAGGACTATGGCTACACCTTC	CASSLRQDYGYTF
TRBV19	-	-	TRBJ2-7	TGTGCCAGTACCTCCGCCCACAGCTCCTACGAGCAGTACTTC	CASTSAHSSYEQYF
TRBV19	TRBD1	-	TRBJ1-1	TGTGCCAGTAGTCCAGGGGGCAACACTGAAGCTTTCTTT	CASSPGGNTEAFF
TRBV28	TRBD1	-	TRBJ1-3	TGTGCCAGCAGATCACAGGGGACTGGAAACACCATATATTTT	CASRSQGTGNTIYF
TRBV28	-	once	TRBJ1-4	TGTGCCAGCCAAGGGACACCGAGAGAAAAACTGTTTTTT	CASQGTPREKLFF
TRBV9	TRBD2	-	TRBJ2-5	TGTGCCAGCAGCCCGACTAGCGGGGGGGCCGGAGAGACCCAGTACTTC	CASSPTSGGAGETQYF
TRBV18	-	-	TRBJ1-1	TGTGCCAGCTCACAACAGAGCATGAACACTGAAGCTTTCTTT	CASSQQSMNTEAFF
TRBV4-1	-	-	TRBJ2-5	TGCGCCAGCAGCCAAGAGTGGGGGGTCCGGGAGACCCAGTACTTC	CASSQEWGVRETQYF
TRBV7-2	TRBD2	-	TRBJ2-5	TGTGCCAGCAGCCGGAGCGGGAGGAGGGAGACCCAGTACTTC	CASSRSGRRETQYF
TRBV9	TRBD2	-	TRBJ2-7	TGTGCCAGCAGCCCCCCCCGTGGTAGCGGGATCTACGAGCAGTACTTC	CASSPPRGSGIYEQYF
TRBV2	TRBD1	-	TRBJ1-1	TGTGCCAGCACCCCGACGACAGGGGACACTGAAGCTTTCTTT	CASTPTTGDTEAFF
TRBV6-4	-	once	TRBJ2-2	TGTGCCAGCAGCCCGGACAGCGCGAACACCGGGGAGCTGTTTTTT	CASSPDSANTGELFF
TRBV14	TRBD2	-	TRBJ2-6	TGTGCCAGCAGCCAAGACCCGGGACTAGCGTACTCTGGGGCCAACGTGCTGACTTTC	CASSQDPGLAYSGANVLTF
TRBV11-3	-	-	TRBJ2-3	TGTGCCAGCAGCCGAAGGACTGCCACAGATACGCAGTATTTT	CASSRRTATDTQYF
TRBV7-3	TRBD2	once	TRBJ2-7	TGTGCCAGCAGCTTGCTAGCGGGAGGATACCCAGAGCAGTACTTC	CASSLLAGGYPEQYF
TRBV5-1	-	many	TRBJ2-3	TGCGCCAGCAGCTTGGCGGGGGGCCCGTTGGATACGCAGTATTTT	CASSLAGGPLDTQYF
TRBV21-1	-	-	TRBJ2-3	TGTGCCAGCAGCACCCGGACTAGCGGGGGAAACACAGATACGCAGTATTTT	CASSTRTSGGNTDTQYF
TRBV6-2/TRBV6-3	-	-	TRBJ1-1	TGTGCCAGCAGTTACGGGGCAATGAACACTGAAGCTTTCTTT	CASSYGAMNTEAFF
TRBV4-2	TRBD2	-	TRBJ2-1	TGTGCCAGCAGCCAAGATTGGCTAGCGGGAGCCTACAATGAGCAGTTCTTC	CASSQDWLAGAYNEQFF
TRBV7-3	TRBD1	-	TRBJ2-1	TGTGCCAGCAGCGCCAACCGTGGACAGGGAACCTACAATGAGCAGTTCTTC	CASSANRGQGTYNEQFF
TRBV7-9	-	-	TRBJ1-2	TGTGCCAGCAGCGTTACAGGGAATTGGAATGGCTACACCTTC	CASSVTGNWNGYTF
TRBV27	-	-	TRBJ1-5	TGTGCCAGCAGTCTCGGGTATAGCAATCAGCCCCAGCATTTT	CASSLGYSNQPQHF
TRBV7-9	TRBD1	-	TRBJ1-2	TGTGCCAGCAGCCTAACAGGGGGATCTAACTATGGCTACACCTTC	CASSLTGGSNYGYTF
TRBV18	-	-	TRBJ2-7	TGTGCCAGCTCACCACAACGGTACTCCACTAGCAAGGAATTTGACGAGCAGTACTTC	CASSPQRYSTSKEFDEQYF
TRBV29-1	TRBD1	-	TRBJ1-2	TGCAGCGTTTCAGGGACAGGGCCTAGGGGCTACACCTTC	CSVSGTGPRGYTF
TRBV4-2	TRBD2	once	TRBJ2-2	TGTGCCAGCAGCCAAGGGACTAGCGGTTCCGGGGAGCTGTTTTTT	CASSQGTSGSGELFF
TRBV6-2/TRBV6-3	-	-	TRBJ2-3	TGTGCCAGCAGTTACATTAGGGGGGGTACGCAGTATTTT	CASSYIRGGTQYF
TRBV18	-	-	TRBJ2-5	TGTGCCAGCTCACCCAATACAGGTGGAGAGACCCAGTACTTC	CASSPNTGGETQYF
TRBV19	TRBD1	-	TRBJ2-7	TGTGCCAGTAGTACCGGGACAGGGAGTTTCTACGAGCAGTACTTC	CASSTGTGSFYEQYF
TRBV5-6	TRBD2	-	TRBJ2-1	TGTGCCAGCAGCTTAGTTAGCGGGGGGGCGGCCAATGAGCAGTTCTTC	CASSLVSGGAANEQFF
TRBV24-1	-	-	TRBJ1-5	TGTGCCACCAGTGACTCATCAGGGGTTCCCAGTCAGCCCCAGCATTTT	CATSDSSGVPSQPQHF
TRBV28	-	-	TRBJ1-5	TGTGCCAGCAGTTTACTTAGTATCATCACAGGACGCAATCAGCCCCAGCATTTT	CASSLLSIITGRNQPQHF
TRBV7-9	TRBD1	-	TRBJ1-1	TGTGCCAGCAGCCTCGACAGGGGTTTTACTGAAGCTTTCTTT	CASSLDRGFTEAFF
TRBV19	TRBD2	-	TRBJ2-7	TGTGCCAGTAGTTCCGGAGCTAGCGGGGTTTACTACGAGCAGTACTTC	CASSSGASGVYYEQYF
TRBV10-2	TRBD1	-	TRBJ1-6	TGCGCCAGCAGTGAGGCGGCAGGGGGTCCACCCCTCCACTTT	CASSEAAGGPPLHF
TRBV7-2	TRBD2	-	TRBJ2-7	TGTGCCAGCAGCTCCGGACTAGCAATGGTATACTACGAGCAGTACTTC	CASSSGLAMVYYEQYF
TRBV30	-	-	TRBJ1-3	TGTGCCTGGAGTGACAGGAACACCATATATTTT	CAWSDRNTIYF
TRBV4-1	TRBD1	-	TRBJ1-1	TGCGCCAGCAGCCAAGATGACAGGGGGCGATACACTGAAGCTTTCTTT	CASSQDDRGRYTEAFF
TRBV9	-	-	TRBJ1-5	TGTGCCAGCAGCACAGGGACAAATCAGCCCCAGCATTTT	CASSTGTNQPQHF
TRBV7-8	TRBD1	-	TRBJ1-3	TGTGCCAGCAGCGTCGGACAGGGAAAAATGGACACCATATATTTT	CASSVGQGKMDTIYF
TRBV21-1	-	-	TRBJ2-7	TGTGCCAGCAGCAAAAGGCCAGGGTCATACGAGCAGTACTTC	CASSKRPGSYEQYF
TRBV28	TRBD1	few	TRBJ1-4	TGTGCCAGCAATATGAGACGGGACAGGGGGCTCGGTGAAAAACTGTTTTTT	CASNMRRDRGLGEKLFF
TRBV27	-	-	TRBJ2-7	TGTGCCAGCAGTTTAATCGTTGGACAGAACTCCTACGAGCAGTACTTC	CASSLIVGQNSYEQYF
TRBV29-1	TRBD1	-	TRBJ1-1	TGCAGCGTGTACGGGACAGGAAACACTGAAGCTTTCTTT	CSVYGTGNTEAFF
TRBV14	-	few	TRBJ2-7	TGTGCCAGCAGCCTCACGGCAAAGGGGGATTTCGAGCAGTACTTC	CASSLTAKGDFEQYF
TRBV2	-	-	TRBJ1-2	TGTGCCAGCAGTCGAGTTACCGGGGGCTATGGCTACACCTTC	CASSRVTGGYGYTF
TRBV27	TRBD2	-	TRBJ2-1	TGTGCCAGCACCAGACGTCCAGCGGGAACCACAAATGAGCAGTTCTTC	CASTRRPAGTTNEQFF
TRBV11-2	-	-	TRBJ1-3	TGTGCCAGCAGCTATATCGGACTAATCTCTGGAAACACCATATATTTT	CASSYIGLISGNTIYF